What follows are 14 T cell receptor beta chains derived from one specimen sequenced in a study of a mutant IDH1 vaccine in newly diagnosed glioma (dated by TCRdb to the early 2020s). The sample's time point label is to be understood as: baseline, week 1 (first vaccination visit). According to the study, the label for this sample's treatment or condition signals: pre-vaccination baseline after standard-of-care therapy. Libraries were built with the immunoSEQ multiplex PCR assay. The table was pulled from immuneACCESS by TCRdb, which kept in-frame rearrangements only. Such tables lose some clones; where checked, under half of the loss comes from unresolved V genes, and the rest has no known cause. Counted in this sample were 70,000 to 100,000 clones; around 79% of them appeared once. About 5.2% of the sample rests with the top ten. This specimen was PBMCs, taken from a glioma patient treated with radiotherapy, temozolomide or both. These receptors all stem from a man aged 35-49 years with glioma. Some clones in this sample may be carry-over from other donors' samples.

This sequence joins TRBV4-1 and TRBJ1-5; TRBD1 matches 7 bases. The CDR3 has 15 residues. Trimming took 0 bases from V and 1 from J; bases not matched to a gene: 0. Germline assignment: CDR1 MGHRA and CDR2 YSYEKL. CDR3 coding DNA: TGCGCCAGCAGCCAAGACAGGGGGAGCAATCAGCCCCAGCATTTT. It specifies CASSQDRGSNQPQHF.

This clone was seen only once. The chain links TRBV5-1 to TRBJ1-2; D gene uncertain. Germline CDR1 reads SGHRS; CDR2 reads YFSETQ. The germline V and J ends were trimmed by 4 bases and 4 bases, with 17 bases remaining between them. The CDR3 is made up of 15 amino acids. CDR3 bases: TGCGCCAGCAGCCCCCTGGACGGATCCACCTATGGCTACACCTTC. It yields the protein CASSPLDGSTYGYTF.

V usage is TRBV2 and J usage is TRBJ1-4; D gene ambiguous. V dropped 6 bases and J dropped 14 bases, with 22 bases sitting between them. The germline gives CDR1 SNHLY, CDR2 FYNNEI. This CDR3 has 14 residues. The CDR3 nucleotides are TGTGCCAGCAGGGTCGATTTCATGGTTTCGGACCTGTTTTTT. The encoded protein is CASRVDFMVSDLFF.

This rearrangement joins TRBV2 to TRBJ1-1, with D uncertain. There are 15 residues in the CDR3. From germline, CDR1 is SNHLY and CDR2 FYNNEI. The germline V and J ends were trimmed by 2 bases and 0 bases, with 10 bases remaining between them. The CDR3 sequence: CASSEPRSMNTEAFF. The CDR3 nucleotides are TGTGCCAGCAGTGAACCCCGATCCATGAACACTGAAGCTTTCTTT. Filled out from reference TRBV2 and TRBJ1-1, the complete variable domain reads EPEVTQTPSHQVTQMGQEVILRCVPISNHLYFYWYRQILGQKVEFLVSFYNNEISEKSEIFDDQFSVERPDGSNFTLKIRSTKLEDSAMYFCASSEPRSMNTEAFFGQGTRLTVV.

This chain connects TRBV6-5 to TRBJ1-5; 7 bases are a match to TRBD1. The ends lost 0 bases at V and 6 bases at J; junction bases unmatched: 5. Germline CDR1 MNHEY, CDR2 SVGAGI. The CDR3 sequence is 15 residues long. CDR3 nucleotide sequence: TGTGCCAGCAGTTACTCGAAAGGGGGCGGTCAGCCCCAGCATTTT. Its translation is CASSYSKGGGQPQHF.

The count of this clone is one. This chain connects TRBV5-1 to TRBJ2-3; D ambiguous. Trimming left V 10 bases short and J 2 bases short, with 14 bases between. Germline V lookup: CDR1 SGHRS, CDR2 YFSETQ. This CDR3 spans 13 amino acids. Here the CDR3 DNA reads TGCGCCTCACGGACGAGCCCCACAGATACGCAGTATTTT. Translation gives CASRTSPTDTQYF.

The chain links TRBV13 to TRBJ1-2, with a tentative D call TRBD1 (5 bases). Germline CDR1 and CDR2: PRHDT and FYEKMQ (reference sequence). This CDR3 spans 15 amino acids. V shed 0 bases and J shed 0 bases, with 8 bases lying between them. In DNA, the CDR3 is TGTGCCAGCAGCTTAGGGACAGCCTCTAACTATGGCTACACCTTC. Translating gives CASSLGTASNYGYTF.

This chain links TRBV4-1 with TRBJ1-5, with 10 bases aligning to TRBD1. Germline V lookup: CDR1 MGHRA, CDR2 YSYEKL. V trimming: 4 bases; J trimming: 0 bases; junction bases outside the gene matches: 6. The CDR3 has 17 residues. This CDR3 reads CASSPGQGGDSNQPQHF. For the CDR3, the DNA is TGCGCCAGCAGCCCTGGACAGGGGGGGGATAGCAATCAGCCCCAGCATTTT.

The chain carries TRBV2 and TRBJ2-7; possible D gene TRBD2, 6 bases. CDR3 length equals 14 residues. CDR1 and CDR2 (germline): SNHLY, FYNNEI. Deletions cut 3 bases from V and 6 bases from J, with 15 bases between. CDR3 bases: TGTGCCAGCAGTGAGTGGGGGGTAGGAAGCGAGCAGTACTTC. The encoded protein is CASSEWGVGSEQYF.

The V gene is TRBV4-1, the J gene TRBJ1-5; D not certain. Trimming left V 1 base short and J 0 bases short, with 7 bases between. Germline V gene sequence: CDR1 MGHRA, CDR2 YSYEKL. CDR3 length: 15 amino acids. CDR3 loop: CASSQAGFSNQPQHF. The CDR3 DNA reads as TGCGCCAGCAGCCAAGCAGGCTTTAGCAATCAGCCCCAGCATTTT.

The rearrangement uses TRBV5-4 and TRBJ1-2; D unclear. Germline loops: CDR1 SGHNT, CDR2 YYREEE (reference sequence). V was clipped by 0 bases and J by 8 bases, with 11 bases between them. The CDR3 contains 13 residues. The CDR3 spells CASSLGLLGGYTF. The CDR3 region has the DNA TGTGCCAGCAGCTTGGGGCTACTCGGAGGCTACACCTTC.

This chain uses TRBV7-9 with TRBJ1-1; unclear D gene. From germline, CDR1 is SEHNR and CDR2 FQNEAQ (reference sequence). Trimming cost V 1 base and J 1 base, with 7 bases left between them. The CDR3 runs to 14 residues. The CDR3 DNA reads TGTGCCAGCAGCTTAGACGACGGGAACACTGAAGCTTTCTTT. Amino acid sequence: CASSLDDGNTEAFF.

This clone was picked up a small number of times. The V call is TRBV5-6, the J call TRBJ2-7, with D hard to call. Trimming pared 0 bases from V and 1 base from J, leaving 5 bases between. Germline V CDR1 and CDR2: SGHDT, YYEEEE. The CDR3 is 13 amino acids. In DNA, the CDR3 is TGTGCCAGCAGCTTGGCTCAGTCCTACGAGCAGTACTTC. Residues: CASSLAQSYEQYF.

This clone was found a few times. The chain combines TRBV19 with TRBJ1-5; 11 nucleotides match TRBD1. The CDR3 loop spans 17 amino acids. Germline V gene sequence: CDR1 LNHDA, CDR2 SQIVND (reference sequence). V lost 7 bases to trimming and J lost 0 bases; unmatched junction nucleotides: 8. The CDR3 nucleotides are TGTGCCAGTACCGGGGACAGGGGGGGATATAGCAATCAGCCCCAGCATTTT. It is translated as CASTGDRGGYSNQPQHF.